This entry features one T cell receptor (beta chain) sequence. The sample originates from a study of blood T cell repertoires in COVID-19. Per the original data handling: Estimation of nucleated cell counts was performed using reference gene primer amplification. This table comes from immunoSEQ multiplex PCR, and its TCRdb copy is limited to in-frame clones, with some not included. Clonal size and the V and J genes are those of that table, whereas D and trimming came from the DNA. The data hold about 59,000 clones, with over 75% observed a single time. Germline loops: CDR1 SEHNR, CDR2 FQNEAQ (reference sequence). The CDR3 runs to 13 residues. The V and J ends lost 6 bases and 5 bases, in that order; junction bases with no gene match: 2.

J is TRBJ1-2 and V is TRBV7-9, with TRBD1 matching 11 bases. This sequence was found in a human donor in a cohort sampled during active COVID-19. Sequencing was done on a sample of peripheral blood. The CDR3 nucleotides read TGTGCCAGCAGGGGGACAGGGGGATATGGCTACACCTTC. Residues: CASRGTGGYGYTF.